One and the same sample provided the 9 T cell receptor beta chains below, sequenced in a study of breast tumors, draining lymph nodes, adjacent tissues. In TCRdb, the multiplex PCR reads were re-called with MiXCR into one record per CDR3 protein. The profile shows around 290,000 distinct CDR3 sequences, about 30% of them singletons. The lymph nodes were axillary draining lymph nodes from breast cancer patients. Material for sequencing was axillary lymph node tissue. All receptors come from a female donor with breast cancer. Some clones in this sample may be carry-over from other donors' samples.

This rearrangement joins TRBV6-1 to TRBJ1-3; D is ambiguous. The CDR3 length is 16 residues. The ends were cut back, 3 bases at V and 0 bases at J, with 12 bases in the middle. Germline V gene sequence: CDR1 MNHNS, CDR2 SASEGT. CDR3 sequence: CASSDPGRHSGNTIYF. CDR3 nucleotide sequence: TGTGCCAGCAGTGACCCTGGGCGCCACTCTGGAAACACCATATATTTT.

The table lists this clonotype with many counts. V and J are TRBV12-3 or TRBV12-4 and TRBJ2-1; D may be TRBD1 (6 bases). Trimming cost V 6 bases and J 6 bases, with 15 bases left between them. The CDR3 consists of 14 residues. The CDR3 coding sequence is TGTGCCAGCAGACGTCCTCTGGACAGCAATGAGCAGTTCTTC. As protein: CASRRPLDSNEQFF.

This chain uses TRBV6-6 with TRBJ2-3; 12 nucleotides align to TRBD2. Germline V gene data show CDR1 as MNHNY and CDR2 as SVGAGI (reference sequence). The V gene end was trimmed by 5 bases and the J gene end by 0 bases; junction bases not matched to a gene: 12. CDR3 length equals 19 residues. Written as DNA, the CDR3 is TGTGCCAGCAGTCATCCTAGTACTAGCGGGGGGACTAGCACAGATACGCAGTATTTT. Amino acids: CASSHPSTSGGTSTDTQYF.

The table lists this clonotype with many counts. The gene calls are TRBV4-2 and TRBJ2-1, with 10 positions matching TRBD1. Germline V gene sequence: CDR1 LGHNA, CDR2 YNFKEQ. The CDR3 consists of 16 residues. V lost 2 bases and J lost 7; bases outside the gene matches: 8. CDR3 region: CASSQRRTGGGNEQFF. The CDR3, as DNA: TGTGCCAGCAGCCAAAGGCGGACAGGGGGTGGAAATGAGCAGTTCTTC.

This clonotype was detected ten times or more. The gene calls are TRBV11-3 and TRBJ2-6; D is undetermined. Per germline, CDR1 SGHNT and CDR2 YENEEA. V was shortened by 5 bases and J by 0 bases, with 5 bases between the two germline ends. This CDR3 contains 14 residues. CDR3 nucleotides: TGTGCCAGCAGCCTCTACTCTGGGGCCAACGTCCTGACTTTC. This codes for CASSLYSGANVLTF.

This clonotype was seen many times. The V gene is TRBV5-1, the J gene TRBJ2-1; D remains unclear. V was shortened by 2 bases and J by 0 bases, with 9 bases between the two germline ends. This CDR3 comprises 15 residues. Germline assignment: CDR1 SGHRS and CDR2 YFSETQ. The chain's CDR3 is CASSLGESSYNEQFF. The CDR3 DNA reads TGCGCCAGCAGCTTAGGCGAGAGCTCCTACAATGAGCAGTTCTTC.

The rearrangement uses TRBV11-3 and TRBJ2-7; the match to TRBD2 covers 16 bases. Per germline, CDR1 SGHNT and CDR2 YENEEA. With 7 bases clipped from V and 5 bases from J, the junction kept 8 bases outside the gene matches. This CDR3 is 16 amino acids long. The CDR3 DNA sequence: TGTGCCAGCAACCCGCCGGGACTAGCGGGAGGGAACGAGCAGTACTTC. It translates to CASNPPGLAGGNEQYF.

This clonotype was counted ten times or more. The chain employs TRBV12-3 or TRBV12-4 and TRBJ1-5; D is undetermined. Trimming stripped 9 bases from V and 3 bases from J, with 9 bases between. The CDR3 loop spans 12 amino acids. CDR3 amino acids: CASGRSNQPQHF. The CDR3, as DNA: TGTGCCAGTGGACGGTCCAATCAGCCCCAGCATTTT.

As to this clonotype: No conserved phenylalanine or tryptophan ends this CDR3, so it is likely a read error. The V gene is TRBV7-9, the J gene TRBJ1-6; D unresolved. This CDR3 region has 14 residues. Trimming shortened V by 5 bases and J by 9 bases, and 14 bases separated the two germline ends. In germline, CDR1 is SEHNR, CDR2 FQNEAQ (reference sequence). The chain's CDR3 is CASSLVGDSSPLHI. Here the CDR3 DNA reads TGTGCCAGCAGCCTCGTGGGCGATAGTTCACCCCTCCACATT.